This entry features one TCR beta chain sequence. This CDR3 spans 15 amino acids. CDR1 and CDR2 from the germline V gene are SNHLY and FYNNEI. J gave up 6 bases and V 7 bases, and 8 bases lay outside the gene matches. The sample originates from a study of shared T cell receptors in the human thymus. The method was immunoSEQ multiplex PCR; TCRdb's version includes in-frame clones alone and lacks a portion of them. The table includes a few hundred thousand clones, approximately 95% detected once. The V and J genes are TRBV2 and TRBJ2-4; TRBD2 aligns across 11 bases. Sequenced sample: thymocytes. This TCR came from a human donor. The CDR3 loop is CASTRPLAGGNIQYF. CDR3 bases: TGTGCCAGCACCCGACCTCTAGCGGGAGGAAACATTCAGTACTTC.